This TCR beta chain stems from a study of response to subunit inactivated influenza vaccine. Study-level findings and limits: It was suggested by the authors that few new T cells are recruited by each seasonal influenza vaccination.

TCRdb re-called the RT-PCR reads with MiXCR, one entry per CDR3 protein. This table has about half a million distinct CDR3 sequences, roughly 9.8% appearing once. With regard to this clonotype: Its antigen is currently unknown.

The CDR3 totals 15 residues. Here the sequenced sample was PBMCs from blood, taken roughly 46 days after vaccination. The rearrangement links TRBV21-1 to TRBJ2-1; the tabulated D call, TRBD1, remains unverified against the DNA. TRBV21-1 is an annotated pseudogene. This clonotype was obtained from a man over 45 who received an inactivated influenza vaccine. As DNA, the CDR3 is TGTGCCAGCAGCAAAGAGAGGGGACAGTACAATGAGCAGTTCTTC. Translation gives CASSKERGQYNEQFF.